This T cell receptor beta chain was captured in a study of blood T cell repertoires in COVID-19. About the research overall: Specimens from acute and convalescent COVID-19 originated in the United States, Italy and Spain. From T cells, B-cell-depleted T cells, or PBMCs came the material, which was cDNA or gDNA.

Per the original data handling: The assay estimated nucleated cells by amplifying reference gene primers. Sequenced by immunoSEQ multiplex PCR; TCRdb stores in-frame clones only, minus some. V, J and clone size are taken as reported in that table, and D and trimming were inferred from the DNA itself. The table shows 100,000 or so clones, with nearly 90% occurring only once. This CDR3 spans 13 amino acids. Germline values: CDR1 LNHDA, CDR2 SQIVND (reference sequence). After removal of 3 bases from V and 2 bases from J, the junction contained 1 base not matched to a gene. Sequencing input: peripheral blood. The chain carries TRBV19 and TRBJ2-7, with 7 positions matching TRBD2. The clonotype comes from a woman between 55 and 75 years old with acute or convalescent COVID-19. The CDR3 nucleotides are TGTGCCAGTAGTATCGGACTAGCCTACGAGCAGTACTTC. Translation: CASSIGLAYEQYF.